This T cell receptor (beta chain) originates from a study of T cells in Graves' hyperthyroidism and ophthalmopathy. It was RNA transcripts that yielded the amplified TCR beta CDR3 regions. The HTBI set primed first-round TCR CDR3 RT-PCR. TCRdb analysed the multiplex PCR reads with MiXCR anew, one entry per CDR3 protein. The sample includes tens of thousands of distinct CDR3 sequences, approximately 48% of them seen just once. This clonotype is judged medium-sized. Germline assignment: CDR1 KGHDR and CDR2 SFDVKD. Between the trimmed V and J ends, which lost 5 bases and 0 bases, there was a span of 10 bases. This CDR3 is 15 amino acids long.

This chain uses TRBV24-1 with TRBJ1-5; D is uncertain. The TCR originated in a woman aged 45-60 years with Graves' ophthalmopathy. The sample was blood. The CDR3 reads CATSADGNSNQPQHF. The CDR3 nucleotides are TGTGCCACCAGTGCCGACGGAAATAGCAATCAGCCCCAGCATTTT.